This note documents a single T cell receptor (beta chain) sequence. These data come from a study of T cells expressing NK-cell markers. Following a re-call of the 5' RACE reads, TCRdb has one entry per CDR3 protein and lacks DNA. Recorded for this sample: 250,000 or so distinct CDR3 sequences. The germline gives CDR1 SNHLY, CDR2 FYNNEI. CDR3 length equals 12 residues. This chain joins TRBV2 and TRBJ2-5. Source material: blood T cells: a sorted CD56 or NKG2C T cell subset, CD4+ or CD8+ T cells, or bulk PBMC T cells (not recorded which). The sequence came from a woman between 18 and 70 years old in good health. This CDR3 reads CASNPAKETQYF.